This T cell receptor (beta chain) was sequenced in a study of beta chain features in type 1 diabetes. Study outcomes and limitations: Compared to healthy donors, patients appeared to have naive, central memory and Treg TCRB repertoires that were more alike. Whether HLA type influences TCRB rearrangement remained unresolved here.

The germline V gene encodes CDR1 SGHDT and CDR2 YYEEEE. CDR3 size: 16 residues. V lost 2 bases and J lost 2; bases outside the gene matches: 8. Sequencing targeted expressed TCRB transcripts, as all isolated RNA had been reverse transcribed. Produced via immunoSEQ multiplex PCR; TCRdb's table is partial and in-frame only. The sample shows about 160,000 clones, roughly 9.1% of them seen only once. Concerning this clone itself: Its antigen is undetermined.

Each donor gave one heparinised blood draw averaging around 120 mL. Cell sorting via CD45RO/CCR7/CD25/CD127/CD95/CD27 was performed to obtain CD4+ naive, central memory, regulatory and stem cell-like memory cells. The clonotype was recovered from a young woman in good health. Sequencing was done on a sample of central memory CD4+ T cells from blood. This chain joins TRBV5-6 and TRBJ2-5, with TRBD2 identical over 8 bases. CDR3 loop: CASSFRSGGQQETQYF. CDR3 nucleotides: TGTGCCAGCAGCTTCCGGAGCGGGGGACAACAAGAGACCCAGTACTTC.